Below, 22 T cell receptor beta chains from the same sample are listed, as sequenced in a study of blood T cells in healthy people across ages. The authors ran a second PCR of roughly 6 to 12 cycles using a sample-barcoded 5' primer and a J-beta primer mix. A single record per CDR3 protein comes from TCRdb applying MiXCR to the 5' RACE reads. Of about 1.1 million distinct CDR3 sequences in the sample, roughly two fifths are singletons; the top ten hold about 12%. Sequenced input: blood. The source is a man between 18 and 35 years old in good health.

V and J are TRBV7-9 and TRBJ1-5; unclear D gene. Trimming left V 1 base short and J 7 bases short, with 11 bases between. The CDR3 consists of 14 residues. Germline V CDR1 and CDR2: SEHNR, FQNEAQ (reference sequence). CDR3: CASSLGYRDQPQHF. CDR3 coding DNA: TGTGCCAGCAGCTTAGGCTACAGAGACCAGCCCCAGCATTTT.

In regard to this clonotype: The junction does not match germline at one end; this may be a read error. The J gene is TRBJ1-2, the V gene TRBV20-1; D remains unclear. Germline CDR1 and CDR2: DFQATT and SNEGSKA (reference sequence). CDR3 size: 10 residues. Here the CDR3 DNA reads TGCGGTGCTGACCGGTTTGACTACACCTTC. It codes for CGADRFDYTF.

The chain combines TRBV20-1 with TRBJ2-3; 13 bases align to TRBD2. Germline CDR1 is DFQATT and CDR2 is SNEGSKA (reference sequence). This CDR3 is 16 amino acids long. V shed 3 bases and J 1 base; nucleotides not matched to a gene: 4. The CDR3 sequence is CSASPGLAGGTDTQYF. As DNA, the CDR3 is TGCAGTGCTAGCCCCGGACTAGCGGGGGGCACAGATACGCAGTATTTT.

This clonotype was observed a handful of times. The chain employs TRBV13 and TRBJ2-7; D is unclear. The CDR3 runs to 14 residues. V was cut by 3 bases and J by 0 bases, with 9 bases left in between. Germline lookup yields CDR1 PRHDT and CDR2 FYEKMQ (reference sequence). In DNA form, the CDR3 reads TGTGCCAGCAGCTTTCAAACGAGCTCCTACGAGCAGTACTTC. Encoded protein: CASSFQTSSYEQYF.

This clonotype was counted a few times. The rearrangement links TRBV7-2 to TRBJ2-3, with 10 bases matching TRBD2. Germline V gives CDR1 SGHTA, CDR2 FQGNSA. The CDR3 totals 17 residues. J was trimmed by 2 bases and V by 3 bases; bases with no gene match: 8. The CDR3 is CASSLRASGGNTDTQYF. In DNA, the CDR3 is TGTGCCAGCAGCTTGAGGGCTAGCGGGGGCAACACAGATACGCAGTATTTT.

This clonotype was detected a few times. The chain recombines TRBV5-1 with TRBJ1-1; 8 nucleotides align to TRBD1. The trim removed 3 bases at V and 4 bases at J, leaving 5 bases unmatched. Germline CDR1 SGHRS, CDR2 YFSETQ. This CDR3 comprises 14 residues. CDR3 nucleotides: TGCGCCAGCAGCTACACAGGGGGAGGCACTGAAGCTTTCTTT. It is translated as CASSYTGGGTEAFF.

This clonotype was counted a few times. V is TRBV4-1 and J is TRBJ2-1; TRBD2 might be the D (6 bases). The germline gives CDR1 MGHRA, CDR2 YSYEKL. V dropped 2 bases and J dropped 7 bases, with 9 bases sitting between them. This CDR3 spans 13 amino acids. CDR3 nucleotides: TGCGCCAGCAGCCAACCCGGGGGAAATGAGCAGTTCTTC. Amino acids: CASSQPGGNEQFF.

The rearrangement joins TRBV29-1 to TRBJ1-2, with a possible D match to TRBD1 (5 bases). In germline, CDR1 is SQVTM, CDR2 ANQGSEA. Between the trimmed V and J ends, which lost 4 bases and 2 bases, there was a span of 17 bases. This CDR3 comprises 15 residues. For the CDR3, the DNA is TGCAGCGTTGGTCGACAGACTCCGGGCAACTATGGCTACACCTTC. This encodes CSVGRQTPGNYGYTF.

Only a few counts were recorded for this clonotype. V and J are TRBV20-1 and TRBJ1-2; TRBD1 is a possible D gene (6 bases). V was cut by 3 bases and J by 0 bases, with 17 bases left in between. CDR1 DFQATT and CDR2 SNEGSKA come from the germline V gene (reference sequence). The CDR3 has 16 amino acids. The CDR3 nucleotides are TGCAGTGCTAGGGGGGATACGGGACACTCTAACTATGGCTACACCTTC. Encoded protein: CSARGDTGHSNYGYTF.

The chain joins TRBV7-9 to TRBJ1-2; D call uncertain. The V and J ends lost 5 bases and 0 bases respectively, with 22 bases between them. Germline CDR1 reads SEHNR; CDR2 reads FQNEAQ (reference sequence). The CDR3 totals 18 residues. CDR3 sequence reads: CASSPAFGRALANYGYTF. The CDR3 nucleotides read TGTGCCAGCAGCCCCGCGTTCGGCCGGGCCTTAGCTAACTATGGCTACACCTTC. Looking up the rest from reference TRBV7-9 and TRBJ1-2 gives the full variable domain: DTGVSQNPRHKITKRGQNVTFRCDPISEHNRLYWYRQTLGQGPEFLTYFQNEAQLEKSRLLSDRFSAERPKGSFSTLEIQRTEQGDSAMYLCASSPAFGRALANYGYTFGSGTRLTVV.

The chain carries TRBV4-3 and TRBJ1-2; unclear D gene. The CDR3 covers 16 residues. Germline-derived CDR1 and CDR2 are LGHNA and YSLEER. Trimming left V 0 bases short and J 6 bases short, with 17 bases between. The CDR3, as DNA: TGCGCCAGCAGCCAAGACCCTCGGCGGGGTACGGATGGCTACACCTTC. Translation: CASSQDPRRGTDGYTF.

This rearrangement joins TRBV6-1 to TRBJ1-1, with D uncertain. V lost 1 base, J lost 3 bases, and 3 bases lay in between. Germline lookup yields CDR1 MNHNS and CDR2 SASEGT. This CDR3 comprises 12 residues. The CDR3 spells CASSEVDTEAFF. As DNA, the CDR3 is TGTGCCAGCAGTGAAGTGGACACTGAAGCTTTCTTT.

This clonotype was seen a handful of times. This rearrangement joins TRBV12-3 or TRBV12-4 to TRBJ2-5, with 7 bases identical to TRBD2. Unmatched junction bases numbered 8, after V lost 6 bases and J lost 7 bases. CDR3 length: 13 amino acids. This chain's CDR3 is CASRPTSVTTQYF. Written as DNA, the CDR3 is TGTGCCAGCAGGCCTACTAGCGTCACGACCCAGTACTTC.

The sample holds a few counts of this clonotype. The chain employs TRBV5-1 and TRBJ1-4; maybe TRBD1 (5 bases). CDR1 SGHRS and CDR2 YFSETQ come from the germline V gene. Trimming shortened V by 0 bases and J by 7 bases, and 13 bases separated the two germline ends. The CDR3 extends over 15 amino acids. The CDR3 region has the DNA TGCGCCAGCAGCTTGGCGGCAGGGCTTCCTGAAAAACTGTTTTTT. Its translation: CASSLAAGLPEKLFF.

The chain uses TRBV29-1 and TRBJ2-3; perhaps TRBD2 as D (6 bases). This CDR3 region has 15 residues. In germline, CDR1 is SQVTM, CDR2 ANQGSEA. Trimming cost V 3 bases and J 6 bases, with 19 bases left between them. Here the CDR3 reads CSVDGRTPVVDTQYF. DNA for the CDR3: TGCAGCGTTGATGGGAGGACCCCCGTCGTGGATACGCAGTATTTT.

The genes are TRBV6-2 or TRBV6-3 and TRBJ2-7; no reliable D call. The J call may be incorrect, as the DNA end agrees better with TRBJ2-4. This CDR3 comprises 16 residues. Germline V gene data show CDR1 as MNHEY and CDR2 as SVGEGT. CDR3 protein: CASLPNRPDVGNIQYF. CDR3 nucleotides: TGTGCCAGCCTTCCGAACCGGCCAGACGTAGGGAACATTCAGTACTTC.

V gene TRBV20-1 combines with J gene TRBJ1-5; TRBD1 might be the D (6 bases). Trimming stripped 6 bases from V and 3 bases from J, with 12 bases between. CDR3 size: 13 residues. The germline V gene has CDR1 DFQATT and CDR2 SNEGSKA (reference sequence). CDR3 DNA sequence: TGCAGTGCGTACGGGACAACCAATCAGCCCCAGCATTTT. Translating gives CSAYGTTNQPQHF.

V gene TRBV13 combines with J gene TRBJ2-7; D gene ambiguous. This CDR3 spans 12 amino acids. The germline V gene encodes CDR1 PRHDT and CDR2 FYEKMQ (reference sequence). Trimming removed 4 bases at V and 4 bases at J, with 8 bases between. CDR3 loop: CASSSWGYEQYF. CDR3 DNA: TGTGCCAGCAGCTCGTGGGGTTACGAGCAGTACTTC.

This clonotype has only a few counts. The chain links TRBV20-1 to TRBJ2-7; TRBD1 matches 8 bases. V gave up 1 base and J gave up 4 bases; unmatched junction bases: 6. The germline V gene has CDR1 DFQATT and CDR2 SNEGSKA (reference sequence). CDR3 length: 14 residues. The CDR3, as DNA: TGCAGTGCTAGAGTAGAAGGACAGGGTTACGAGCAGTACTTC. This codes for CSARVEGQGYEQYF.

This chain links TRBV12-3 or TRBV12-4 with TRBJ1-1; TRBD1 is a possible D gene (6 bases). This CDR3 is built from 12 residues. Trimming shortened V by 6 bases and J by 7 bases, and 12 bases separated the two germline ends. CDR3 residues: CASSFRRGEAFF. DNA for the CDR3: TGTGCCAGCAGCTTCCGCAGGGGTGAAGCTTTCTTT.

V is TRBV7-9 and J is TRBJ2-1; the match to TRBD1 covers 10 bases. This CDR3 spans 15 amino acids. Germline CDR1 SEHNR, CDR2 FQNEAQ (reference sequence). Trimming at V came to 10 bases and at J to 6 bases, leaving 12 bases not matched to a gene. As DNA, the CDR3 is TGTGCCAACAGTCTGGGGACAGGGGTGGGCAATGAGCAGTTCTTC. Translation gives CANSLGTGVGNEQFF.

Regarding this clonotype: A junction end diverges from the germline sequence, so it may reflect a read error. This sequence joins TRBV4-1 and TRBJ2-6; no firm D call. CDR1 MGHRA and CDR2 YSYEKL come from the germline V gene. The CDR3 covers 17 residues. The CDR3 region is CASGQEARFSGANVLTF. The CDR3 DNA reads TGCGCCAGCGGCCAAGAGGCCCGATTCTCTGGGGCCAACGTCCTGACTTTC.